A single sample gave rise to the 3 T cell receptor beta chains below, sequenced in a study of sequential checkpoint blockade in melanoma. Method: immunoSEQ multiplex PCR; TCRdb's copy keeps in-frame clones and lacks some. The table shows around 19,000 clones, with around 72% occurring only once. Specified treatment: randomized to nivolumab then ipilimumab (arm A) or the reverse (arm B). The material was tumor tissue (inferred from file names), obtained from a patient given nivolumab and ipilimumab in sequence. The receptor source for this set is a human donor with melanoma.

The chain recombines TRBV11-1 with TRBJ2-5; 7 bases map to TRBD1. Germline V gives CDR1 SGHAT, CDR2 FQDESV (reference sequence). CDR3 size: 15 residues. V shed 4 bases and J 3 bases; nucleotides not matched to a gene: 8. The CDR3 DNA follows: TGTGCCAGCAGCTACCCCGGGACAGTCAAAGAGACCCAGTACTTC. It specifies CASSYPGTVKETQYF.

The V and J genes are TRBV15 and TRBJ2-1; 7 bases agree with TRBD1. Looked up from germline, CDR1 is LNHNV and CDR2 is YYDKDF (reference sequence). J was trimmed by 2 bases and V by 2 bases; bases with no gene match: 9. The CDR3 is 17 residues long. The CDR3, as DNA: TGTGCCACCAGCAGACTGAGGGGGACAGAAGCCTACAATGAGCAGTTCTTC. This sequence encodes CATSRLRGTEAYNEQFF.

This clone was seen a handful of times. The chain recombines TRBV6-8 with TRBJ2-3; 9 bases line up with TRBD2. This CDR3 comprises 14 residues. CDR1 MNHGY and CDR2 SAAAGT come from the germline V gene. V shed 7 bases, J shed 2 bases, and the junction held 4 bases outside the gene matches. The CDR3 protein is CASKAGGFTDTQYF. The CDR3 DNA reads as TGTGCCAGCAAAGCGGGAGGTTTCACAGATACGCAGTATTTT.